The source of this TCR beta chain is a study of T-cell memory formation after mild COVID-19 (dated by TCRdb to 2020 to 2022). A note on the overall study: TCR sequence clusters from the two donors were found to be largely donor specific. In two donors, T-cell clones that expanded and contracted after mild COVID-19 were followed by sequencing TCRalpha and TCRbeta repertoires longitudinally. Two young, previously healthy adult volunteers, one female and one male, were included in the cohort. Beyond this particular receptor, the publication reports: Some responding clones were detected in pre-infection memory, which suggested that pre-existing cross-reactive memory T cells had joined the SARS-CoV-2 response. Only a couple of mild cases were covered by the study, and larger cohorts that include severe cases with pre-infection samples were considered necessary. Clones that contracted from day 15 to 85 showed balanced CD4/CD8 phenotypes, whereas a second wave of clones that expanded from day 15 to 37 leaned towards CD4+. The second-wave clones that peaked on day 37 were not confirmed to be SARS-CoV-2 specific. Contracting CD4+ clones were located mainly in the CM and EM memory subsets, whereas CD8+ clones were found to be enriched in EMRA.

In its sample, this clonotype was seen a few times. Its specific antigen is unknown. Per-base qualities were not stored, and no clone one base away is much larger. The sequencing machine was an Illumina NovaSeq 6000. TCRalpha and TCRbeta cDNA libraries were constructed by 5'RACE with constant-segment primers, with sample barcodes and unique molecular identifiers being introduced. Trizol reagent was used to extract RNA from every sample. Libraries were amplified in two PCR steps, with a second sample barcode and Illumina TruSeq adapters added in the second step. The libraries were sequenced on an Illumina NovaSeq using 2 x 150 bp paired-end reads. As for the authors' bioinformatics: Reads were demultiplexed and collapsed into UMI-guided consensus sequences with migec v1.2.7. Using mixcr v2.1.11, UMI consensuses were aligned to TRA and TRB V and J templates and then assembled into clonotypes. A clonotype was counted as expanded or contracted only when both edgeR and NoisET called the clonotype significant, with the noise models trained on biological replicates. For edgeR calls, the thresholds were a false discovery rate-adjusted p below 0.01 and a log2 fold-change of 1. PCA with hierarchical clustering of max-normalized trajectories of the 1000 most abundant clonotypes was used as exploratory dynamics analysis. Each responding clone was given a CD4 or CD8 phenotype based on the CD4+ and CD8+ repertoires, which had been sequenced separately. Through fastp at Q25 and MiXCR, TCRdb rebuilt clones from the public reads, retaining in-frame beta chains. A single entry per CDR3 protein holds the most common genes and DNA from its merged rows. These V and J calls rely on TCRdb rather than the paper's analysis. The table for this sample lists 550,000 to 600,000 distinct CDR3 sequences; approximately 15% of them were counted only once. The ten largest clones represent roughly 7.7% of the sample.

The CDR3 measures 14 amino acids from cysteine to phenylalanine. Of the read, only the CDR3 DNA is kept; its 42 bases are in frame from base 1. Taken from the germline V gene (reference sequence), the CDR1 and CDR2 loops are DFQATT and SNEGSKA. V loses 2 bases of germline sequence and J loses 7 bases, and the interval between the two ends is 12 bases. Ficoll-Paque density gradient centrifugation was used to isolate PBMCs. Sequencing used PBMCs or a T cell subset sorted from them (not recorded which). The receptor was isolated from an adult woman who had mild COVID-19 (a few samples of this study predate the infection). The sample titles of this study are shuffled in the database, so cell type and time point are left out; the donor was told from shared clones. The V and J segments used are TRBV20-1 and TRBJ1-6; the D gene assignment is ambiguous. The CDR3 corresponds to CSARPGLSNSPLHF. DNA sequence: TGCAGTGCTAGACCCGGGCTCTCGAATTCACCCCTCCACTTT.